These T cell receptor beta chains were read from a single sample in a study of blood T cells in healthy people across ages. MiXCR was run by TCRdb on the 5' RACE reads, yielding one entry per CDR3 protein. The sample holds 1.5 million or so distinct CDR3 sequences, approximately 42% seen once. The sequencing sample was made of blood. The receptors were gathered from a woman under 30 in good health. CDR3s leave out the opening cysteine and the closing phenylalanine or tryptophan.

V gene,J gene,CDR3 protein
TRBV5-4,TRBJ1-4,ASSRDIEEKLF
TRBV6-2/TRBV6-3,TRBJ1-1,ASRRGVRTEAF
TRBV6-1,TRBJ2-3,ASSEGTGLDTQY
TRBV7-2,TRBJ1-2,ASSLMTATYGYT
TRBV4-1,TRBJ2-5,ASSQDPKWGWGQY
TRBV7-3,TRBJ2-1,ASSPKGGRSYNEQF
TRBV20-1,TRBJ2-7,SARAPDPGQLCVQY
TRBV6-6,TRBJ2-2,ASSYLHGELF
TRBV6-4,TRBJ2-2,ASSDKNTGELF
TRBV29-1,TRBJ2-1,SAEILNEQF
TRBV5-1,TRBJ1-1,ASSWGLADIPYEAF
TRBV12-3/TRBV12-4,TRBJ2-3,ASSSPSGGADTQY
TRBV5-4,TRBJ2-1,ASSPTEYNEQF
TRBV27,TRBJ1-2,ASSLSHRAESYGYT
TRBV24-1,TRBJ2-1,ATSVGTSANNEQF
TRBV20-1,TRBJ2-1,SASPGTGIPGEQF
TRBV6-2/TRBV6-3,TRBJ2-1,ASSLVLGGHEQF
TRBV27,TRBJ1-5,ASNFLNQPQH
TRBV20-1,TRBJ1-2,STAGGTRYGYT
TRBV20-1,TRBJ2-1,SAAGTSGLRYEQF
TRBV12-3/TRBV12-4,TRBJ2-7,ASSTGPISYEQY
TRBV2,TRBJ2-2,ASSGPLAGGFNTGELF